A selection of T cell receptor beta chains follows, all from one sample in a study of long-term antiretroviral therapy in people with HIV. Only in-frame clones appear in the TCRdb table, and some are missing; sequencing was by immunoSEQ multiplex PCR. This table has more than 20,000 clones, roughly four fifths appearing once. The material was unsorted PBMCs, obtained 0.5 years after starting antiretroviral therapy. The source of these receptors is a man aged 18 to 29 with HIV. Each CDR3 is given with its conserved first and last residue. Fields, in order: CDR3 length, D gene, V gene, J gene, clone size, CDR3 protein, CDR3 DNA. A D gene is named only where the DNA matches it firmly. A row's size may be missing; if present it is once, few, many or a size class.

length: 13; D: -; V: TRBV6-4; J: TRBJ2-1; size: -; CDR3: CASSAGSYNEQFF; DNA: TGTGCCAGCAGTGCTGGGTCCTACAATGAGCAGTTCTTC
length: 12; D: -; V: TRBV7-9; J: TRBJ2-7; size: few; CDR3: CGPRQTTYEQYF; DNA: TGTGGCCCGAGGCAGACGACCTACGAGCAGTACTTC
length: 14; D: -; V: TRBV7-9; J: TRBJ1-4; size: -; CDR3: CASSLVGTNEKLFF; DNA: TGTGCCAGCAGCTTGGTGGGAACTAATGAAAAACTGTTTTTT
length: 13; D: -; V: TRBV9; J: TRBJ2-5; size: -; CDR3: CASSVDPGETQYF; DNA: TGTGCCAGCAGCGTAGATCCGGGGGAGACCCAGTACTTC
length: 16; D: TRBD2; V: TRBV7-2; J: TRBJ2-7; size: -; CDR3: CASSQRTGLASYEQYF; DNA: TGTGCCAGCAGCCAGCGCACCGGACTAGCGTCCTACGAGCAGTACTTC
length: 16; D: TRBD2; V: TRBV4-1; J: TRBJ2-1; size: -; CDR3: CASSQVWREGRDEQFF; DNA: TGCGCCAGCAGCCAAGTTTGGCGGGAGGGCAGGGATGAGCAGTTCTTC
length: 13; D: -; V: TRBV30; J: TRBJ1-4; size: -; CDR3: CAWRGPPGEKLFF; DNA: TGTGCCTGGAGGGGACCCCCCGGGGAAAAACTGTTTTTT
length: 12; D: -; V: TRBV7-9; J: TRBJ1-2; size: medium-sized; CDR3: CASSLRRYGYTF; DNA: TGTGCCAGCAGCTTAAGACGCTATGGCTACACCTTC
length: 12; D: -; V: TRBV2; J: TRBJ1-2; size: -; CDR3: CASIGREEGYTF; DNA: TGTGCCAGCATCGGGAGGGAGGAAGGCTACACCTTC
length: 15; D: TRBD1; V: TRBV6-6; J: TRBJ1-2; size: -; CDR3: CASSPRDRGNYGYTF; DNA: TGTGCCAGCAGCCCCCGGGACAGGGGTAACTATGGCTACACCTTC
length: 15; D: -; V: TRBV4-3; J: TRBJ2-7; size: -; CDR3: CASSQDGGTSYEQYF; DNA: TGCGCCAGCAGCCAAGATGGGGGGACTTCCTACGAGCAGTACTTC
length: 13; D: -; V: TRBV9; J: TRBJ2-5; size: -; CDR3: CASSSRQQETQYF; DNA: TGTGCCAGCAGCTCAAGACAGCAAGAGACCCAGTACTTC
length: 13; D: TRBD1; V: TRBV6-5; J: TRBJ1-1; size: -; CDR3: CASRKTGDTEAFF; DNA: TGTGCCAGCAGAAAAACAGGGGACACTGAAGCTTTCTTT
length: 15; D: -; V: TRBV5-4; J: TRBJ2-3; size: -; CDR3: CASRRSGAGTDTQYF; DNA: TGTGCCAGCAGGAGATCAGGGGCGGGCACAGATACGCAGTATTTT
length: 13; D: -; V: TRBV4-3; J: TRBJ2-2; size: -; CDR3: CASSPGEAGELFF; DNA: TGCGCCAGCAGCCCGGGAGAGGCCGGGGAGCTGTTTTTT
length: 13; D: -; V: TRBV7-3; J: TRBJ2-5; size: -; CDR3: CASSRVWGETQYF; DNA: TGTGCCAGCAGCCGAGTTTGGGGAGAGACCCAGTACTTC
length: 12; D: -; V: TRBV7-3; J: TRBJ1-2; size: -; CDR3: CASSLRGDGYTF; DNA: TGTGCCAGCAGCTTAAGAGGGGACGGCTACACCTTC
length: 13; D: TRBD1; V: TRBV6-1; J: TRBJ1-4; size: -; CDR3: CASRGTEGRKLFF; DNA: TGTGCCAGCAGAGGGACAGAGGGGAGAAAACTGTTTTTT
length: 15; D: TRBD2; V: TRBV10-3; J: TRBJ2-1; size: few; CDR3: CAILPSGDSYNEQFF; DNA: TGTGCCATCCTTCCTAGCGGAGACTCCTACAATGAGCAGTTCTTC
length: 17; D: TRBD1; V: TRBV5-8; J: TRBJ1-5; size: -; CDR3: CASSILAGGYSNQPQHF; DNA: TGTGCCAGCAGCATTCTGGCAGGGGGATATAGCAATCAGCCCCAGCATTTT
length: 15; D: TRBD2; V: TRBV2; J: TRBJ2-2; size: -; CDR3: CASRIGGGSPGELFF; DNA: TGTGCCAGCAGAATTGGCGGGGGTTCACCCGGGGAGCTGTTTTTT
length: 14; D: -; V: TRBV9; J: TRBJ2-7; size: -; CDR3: CASSVQGGPGEQYF; DNA: TGTGCCAGCAGCGTACAAGGGGGTCCAGGCGAGCAGTACTTC
length: 15; D: -; V: TRBV2; J: TRBJ2-2; size: -; CDR3: CASRRDLPYTGELFF; DNA: TGTGCCAGCAGGAGGGACCTTCCCTATACCGGGGAGCTGTTTTTT
length: 15; D: TRBD2; V: TRBV27; J: TRBJ2-1; size: -; CDR3: CASSKAGDSYNEQFF; DNA: TGTGCCAGCAGTAAAGCGGGAGATAGCTACAATGAGCAGTTCTTC
length: 15; D: -; V: TRBV9; J: TRBJ2-1; size: -; CDR3: CASSVGGGEYNEQFF; DNA: TGTGCCAGCAGCGTAGGAGGGGGAGAGTACAATGAGCAGTTCTTC
length: 16; D: -; V: TRBV28; J: TRBJ2-7; size: -; CDR3: CASSLGTRTSRREQYF; DNA: TGTGCCAGCAGTCTGGGGACACGGACATCGAGGAGGGAGCAGTACTTC
length: 12; D: -; V: TRBV10-2; J: TRBJ1-1; size: -; CDR3: CASSAMNTEAFF; DNA: TGCGCCAGTTCAGCTATGAACACTGAAGCTTTCTTT
length: 13; D: -; V: TRBV7-9; J: TRBJ2-1; size: -; CDR3: CASSATSRNEQFF; DNA: TGTGCCAGCAGCGCGACTAGTCGCAATGAGCAGTTCTTC
length: 14; D: TRBD1; V: TRBV19; J: TRBJ1-1; size: -; CDR3: CASNTDRGGTEAFF; DNA: TGTGCCAGTAATACCGACAGGGGGGGCACTGAAGCTTTCTTT
length: 16; D: -; V: TRBV5-4; J: TRBJ2-2; size: -; CDR3: CASSLGPGQNTGELFF; DNA: TGTGCCAGCAGCTTGGGGCCGGGACAGAACACCGGGGAGCTGTTTTTT
length: 17; D: -; V: TRBV5-5; J: TRBJ1-6; size: -; CDR3: CASSSGQTSSPSSPLHF; DNA: TGTGCCAGCAGCTCCGGACAGACCAGCTCGCCGAGTTCACCCCTCCACTTT
length: 17; D: TRBD1; V: TRBV2; J: TRBJ1-2; size: once; CDR3: CASRIGRGTGISYGYTF; DNA: TGTGCCAGCAGGATTGGGAGGGGGACAGGTATTTCTTATGGCTACACCTTC
length: 15; D: TRBD1; V: TRBV5-1; J: TRBJ2-7; size: -; CDR3: CASSLGPGGIYEQYF; DNA: TGCGCCAGCAGCTTGGGGCCAGGGGGCATCTACGAGCAGTACTTC